These T cell receptor beta chains were read from a single sample in a study of beta chain features in type 1 diabetes. Some clones are missing from TCRdb's copy, which holds only in-frame ones; the method was immunoSEQ multiplex PCR. The table shows 400,000 to 500,000 clones, with approximately 15% occurring only once. Material: naive CD4+ T cells from blood. These receptors were taken from a man aged 25 to 40 in good health. The CDR3 runs from the conserved cysteine through the conserved F or W. D genes are given only for firm matches. Size values are once, few and many counts, or a class for expanded clones, and some rows have none.

TRBV11-3,TRBJ2-6,NA,NA,TGTGCCAGCAGCTTAAGTGATGGGGCCAACGTCCTGACTTTC,CASSLSDGANVLTF
TRBV5-1,TRBJ2-5,few,NA,TGCGCCAGCAGCTTGAAGATTTCAGAGACCCAGTACTTC,CASSLKISETQYF
TRBV5-1,TRBJ1-2,NA,NA,TGCGCCAGCAGCTTGGGACAGGACAACTATGGCTACACCTTC,CASSLGQDNYGYTF
TRBV7-2,TRBJ2-3,NA,NA,TGTGCCAGCAGCAACGGCATAGATACGCAGTATTTT,CASSNGIDTQYF
TRBV4-3,TRBJ2-3,few,NA,TGCGCCAGCAGCCAAGGAGGTACTAGCACAGATACGCAGTATTTT,CASSQGGTSTDTQYF
TRBV5-6,TRBJ1-1,NA,TRBD1,TGTGCCAGCAGCTCCCCCCGACGACAGGGAATCACTGAAGCTTTCTTT,CASSSPRRQGITEAFF
TRBV6-5,TRBJ2-4,NA,NA,TGTGCCAGCAGTAGACCCAAAAACATTCAGTACTTC,CASSRPKNIQYF
TRBV30,TRBJ2-1,few,TRBD2,TGTGCCTGGAGTGGGACTAGCGGGTCCCCTAGCAGTGAGCAGTTCTTC,CAWSGTSGSPSSEQFF
TRBV7-2,TRBJ2-1,few,NA,TGTGCCAGCAGCTTCGACCTGGGGACCGCCAATGAGCAGTTCTTC,CASSFDLGTANEQFF
TRBV4-3,TRBJ2-2,NA,TRBD2,TGCGCCAGCAGCCAACGACTAGCGGGGAACACCGGGGAGCTGTTTTTT,CASSQRLAGNTGELFF
TRBV27,TRBJ2-7,NA,NA,TGTGCCAGCAGGCCCTCAGGGGTCAACCCCTACGAGCAGTACTTC,CASRPSGVNPYEQYF
TRBV4-1,TRBJ2-2,NA,NA,TGCGCCAGCAGCCAGGTTCAGGGCGGGGAGCTGTTTTTT,CASSQVQGGELFF
TRBV29-1,TRBJ1-1,few,NA,TGCAGCGTTGAAATACAGGGAACTGAAGCTTTCTTT,CSVEIQGTEAFF
TRBV9,TRBJ2-1,NA,TRBD2,TGTGCCAGCAGCGTAGCGGTACTAGCGGGGGACAATGAGCAGTTCTTC,CASSVAVLAGDNEQFF
TRBV9,TRBJ2-5,few,NA,TGTGCCAGCAGCCCCTCTAGCCAAGAGACCCAGTACTTC,CASSPSSQETQYF
TRBV29-1,TRBJ2-1,few,TRBD2,TGCAGCGTTTCCGGCGAGCGGGGGAACAATGAGCAGTTCTTC,CSVSGERGNNEQFF